The 14 T cell receptor beta chains below were found in one sample sequenced in a study of PD-1 blockade in classical Hodgkin lymphoma. Following autologous stem cell transplantation, relapse occurred in every patient, and exposure to brentuximab vedotin varied. Sequencing used immunoSEQ multiplex PCR; TCRdb keeps in-frame clones, though not all of them. The repertoire holds some 12,000 clones, with approximately 80% as singletons. The sample here was peripheral blood mononuclear cells (PBMCs), taken before the second cycle of nivolumab. These receptors were taken from a human donor with classical Hodgkin lymphoma.

CDR3 nucleotides: TGTGCCAGCAGCCAAGCCGGACAGGGAGCAACAGATACGCAGTATTTT. This gives the protein CASSQAGQGATDTQYF. The rearrangement joins TRBV4-2 to TRBJ2-3; TRBD1 matches 8 bases. With V trimmed by 1 base and J by 3 bases, 6 bases remained unmatched. This CDR3 has 16 amino acids. The germline gives CDR1 LGHNA, CDR2 YNFKEQ.

The chain uses TRBV19 and TRBJ2-7; D may be TRBD2 (6 bases). The CDR3 is made up of 12 amino acids. Per the germline V gene, CDR1 is LNHDA and CDR2 is SQIVND (reference sequence). CDR3: CGAGSPLGEQYF. CDR3 nucleotide sequence: TGTGGCGCGGGATCCCCACTGGGCGAGCAGTACTTC.

The gene calls are TRBV6-1 and TRBJ2-7, with 8 bases fitting TRBD1. The CDR3 loop spans 14 amino acids. With V trimmed by 0 bases and J by 2 bases, 0 bases remained unmatched. Germline V lookup: CDR1 MNHNS, CDR2 SASEGT. As DNA, the CDR3 is TGTGCCAGCAGTGAAGCGGACAGGGCCTACGAGCAGTACTTC. The encoded protein is CASSEADRAYEQYF.

The CDR3 bases are TGTGCCAGAGCACAGGGTCCCTACGAGCAGTACTTC. Its translation: CARAQGPYEQYF. The genes are TRBV28 and TRBJ2-7; D might be TRBD1 (6 bases). With 9 bases removed from V and 2 bases from J, the gap between germline ends came to 11 bases. The germline gives CDR1 MDHEN, CDR2 SYDVKM. This CDR3 region has 12 residues.

This clone was detected once. The chain employs TRBV7-3 and TRBJ1-1; weak D call: TRBD1 (5 bases). The germline V gene encodes CDR1 SGHTA and CDR2 FQGTGA. V shed 1 base and J shed 6 bases, with 9 bases lying between them. The length of the CDR3 is 13 residues. CDR3 DNA: TGTGCCAGCAGCTTAATGAGGGGCTCTGAAGCTTTCTTT. Amino acids: CASSLMRGSEAFF.

Written as DNA, the CDR3 is TGTGCCAGCAGCGCCGGGGACCCCTACTACAATGAGCAGTTCTTC. Amino acids: CASSAGDPYYNEQFF. The V and J genes are TRBV9 and TRBJ2-1; D is perhaps TRBD1 or TRBD2 (5 bases each). There are 15 residues in the CDR3. Trimming left V 3 bases short and J 3 bases short, with 13 bases between. Germline V gene sequence: CDR1 SGDLS, CDR2 YYNGEE.

The chain recombines TRBV4-1 with TRBJ2-5; TRBD2 might be the D (6 bases). The CDR3 is 15 amino acids. Germline lookup yields CDR1 MGHRA and CDR2 YSYEKL. With 1 base removed from V and 2 bases from J, the gap between germline ends came to 11 bases. The CDR3 nucleotides read TGCGCCAGCAGCCAAGGGTGGGGGGTGCAAGAGACCCAGTACTTC. It codes for CASSQGWGVQETQYF.

The chain uses TRBV6-1 and TRBJ2-7, with 7 bases fitting TRBD2. J lost 0 bases, V lost 4 bases, and 3 bases had no gene match. There are 14 residues in the CDR3. Per germline, CDR1 MNHNS and CDR2 SASEGT. CDR3 coding DNA: TGTGCCAGCAGTGGTTCTAGCGGCTCCTACGAGCAGTACTTC. Its protein is CASSGSSGSYEQYF.

The V call is TRBV5-5, the J call TRBJ1-4; no clear D gene. Germline V gene sequence: CDR1 SGHKS, CDR2 YYEKEE (reference sequence). The CDR3 runs 15 residues. The V and J ends lost 1 base and 8 bases respectively, with 15 bases between them. CDR3 coding DNA: TGTGCCAGCAGCTTGTATGGCGGGGATGGAGAAAAACTGTTTTTT. It yields the protein CASSLYGGDGEKLFF. Full variable domain (remainder filled in from reference TRBV5-5 and TRBJ1-4): DAGVTQSPTHLIKTRGQQVTLRCSPISGHKSVSWYQQVLGQGPQFIFQYYEKEERGRGNFPDRFSARQFPNYSSELNVNALLLGDSALYLCASSLYGGDGEKLFFGSGTQLSVL.

The genes are TRBV28 and TRBJ1-2; a weak D match, TRBD1 (5 bases). Germline V lookup: CDR1 MDHEN, CDR2 SYDVKM. Between the trimmed V and J ends, which lost 6 bases and 5 bases, there was a span of 16 bases. The CDR3 is 14 residues long. This CDR3 reads CASSSQAVRYGYTF. The CDR3 DNA is TGTGCCAGCAGCTCACAGGCGGTCCGTTATGGCTACACCTTC.

The chain joins TRBV7-8 to TRBJ2-7, with 10 bases fitting TRBD2. With V trimmed by 6 bases and J by 4 bases, 15 bases remained unmatched. The CDR3 length is 17 residues. Germline loops: CDR1 SGHVS, CDR2 FQNEAQ. For the CDR3, the DNA is TGTGCCAGCAGACCGGGACGAGCGGGGGGGCTAATTTACGAGCAGTACTTC. The encoded protein is CASRPGRAGGLIYEQYF.

In nucleotides, the CDR3 is TGTGCCAGCAGCGCCCCGGGGAGATGGGCCACAGATACGCAGTATTTT. Its protein is CASSAPGRWATDTQYF. V is TRBV5-6 and J is TRBJ2-3, with D possibly matching TRBD2 (5 bases). Trimming took off 4 bases at V and 2 bases at J, with 17 bases between the two ends. The CDR3 covers 16 residues. Germline CDR1 and CDR2: SGHDT and YYEEEE.

The V and J genes are TRBV6-4 and TRBJ2-5, with 8 positions matching TRBD2. V shed 1 base, J shed 4 bases, and the junction held 8 bases outside the gene matches. CDR1 is MRHNA and CDR2 is SNTAGT in the germline V gene. The CDR3 sequence is 16 residues long. CDR3 nucleotides: TGTGCCAGCAGTGACTTGACTAGCGTAACAGGAGAGACCCAGTACTTC. Its translation: CASSDLTSVTGETQYF.

CDR3 loop: CASSVEGASYEQYF. For the CDR3, the DNA is TGTGCCAGCAGCGTAGAAGGAGCCTCCTACGAGCAGTACTTC. This chain connects TRBV9 to TRBJ2-7; D not resolved. The CDR3 is 14 amino acids. The V end lost 0 bases, the J end lost 0 bases, and 7 bases lay between the germline ends. CDR1 and CDR2 from the germline V gene are SGDLS and YYNGEE.